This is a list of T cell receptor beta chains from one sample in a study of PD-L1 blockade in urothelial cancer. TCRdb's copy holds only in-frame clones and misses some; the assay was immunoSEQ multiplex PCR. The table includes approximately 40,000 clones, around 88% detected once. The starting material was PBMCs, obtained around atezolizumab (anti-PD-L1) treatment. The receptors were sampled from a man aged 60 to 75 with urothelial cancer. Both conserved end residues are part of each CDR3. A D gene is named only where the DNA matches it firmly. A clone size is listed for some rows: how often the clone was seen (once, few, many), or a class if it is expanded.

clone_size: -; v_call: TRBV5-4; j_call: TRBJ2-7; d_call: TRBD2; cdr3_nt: TGTGCCAGCGGCTCCGGGACTAGTGGATACGAGCAGTACTTC; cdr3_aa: CASGSGTSGYEQYF
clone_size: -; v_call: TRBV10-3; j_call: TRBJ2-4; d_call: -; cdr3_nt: TGTGCCATCAGTAGCAGCGATATCAAAAACATTCAGTACTTC; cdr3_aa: CAISSSDIKNIQYF
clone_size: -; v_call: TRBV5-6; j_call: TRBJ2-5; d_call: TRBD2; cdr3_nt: TGTGCCAGCAGCTTGGATATGTGGGGGGGAGAGACCCAGTACTTC; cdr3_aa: CASSLDMWGGETQYF
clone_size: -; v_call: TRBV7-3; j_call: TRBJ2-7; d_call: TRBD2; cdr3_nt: TGTGCCAGCAGCCCAGAGGGTAGCGGGACCTACGAGCAGTACTTC; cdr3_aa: CASSPEGSGTYEQYF
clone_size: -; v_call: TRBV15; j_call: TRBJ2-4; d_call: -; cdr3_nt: TGTGCCACCAGCAGAGGGACTCAAGGAACTAACTACATTCAGTACTTC; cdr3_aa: CATSRGTQGTNYIQYF
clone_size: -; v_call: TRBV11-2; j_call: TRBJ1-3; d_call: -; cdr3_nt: TGTGCCAGCAGCTTAGACAGATACTCTGGAAACACCATATATTTT; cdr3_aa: CASSLDRYSGNTIYF
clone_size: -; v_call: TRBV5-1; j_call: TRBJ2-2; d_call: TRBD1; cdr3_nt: TGCGCCAGCAGCTTACACGGGACAGGGAACACCGGGGAGCTGTTTTTT; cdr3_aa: CASSLHGTGNTGELFF
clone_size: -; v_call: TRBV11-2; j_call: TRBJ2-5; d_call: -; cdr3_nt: TGTGCCAGCAGTCGCGGGTTCCAAGAGACCCAGTACTTC; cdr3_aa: CASSRGFQETQYF
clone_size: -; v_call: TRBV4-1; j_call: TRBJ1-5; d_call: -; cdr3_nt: TGCGCCAGCAGCCGCTATACCAATCGGGACAAGAGCAATCAGCCCCAGCATTTT; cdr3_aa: CASSRYTNRDKSNQPQHF
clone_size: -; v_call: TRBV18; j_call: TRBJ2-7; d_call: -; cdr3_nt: TGTGCCAGCTCACAACAGCCTTTCTTCTACGAGCAGTACTTC; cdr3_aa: CASSQQPFFYEQYF
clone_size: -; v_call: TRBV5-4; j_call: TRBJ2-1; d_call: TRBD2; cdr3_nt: TGTGCCAGCAGCAGGAGCGGGAGTTTGACCGATGAGCAGTTCTTC; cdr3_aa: CASSRSGSLTDEQFF
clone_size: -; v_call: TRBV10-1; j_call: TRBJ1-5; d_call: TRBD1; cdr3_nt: TGCGCCAGCAGCAATACGGACAGGGGAGTTAATCAGCCCCAGCATTTT; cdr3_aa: CASSNTDRGVNQPQHF
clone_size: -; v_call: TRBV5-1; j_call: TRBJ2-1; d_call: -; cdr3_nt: TGTGCCAGCAGCGCGGACAGAAGCGGCAATGAGCAGTTCTTC; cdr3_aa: CASSADRSGNEQFF
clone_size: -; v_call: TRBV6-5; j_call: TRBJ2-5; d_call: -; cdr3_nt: TGTGCCAGCAGTTACTCGGCTAGCCAAGAGACCCAGTACTTC; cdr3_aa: CASSYSASQETQYF
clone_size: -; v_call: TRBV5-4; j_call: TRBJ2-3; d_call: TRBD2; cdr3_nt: TGTGCCAGCAGCCTAAAGACTAGCGGGGGGGCCGAGGATACGCAGTATTTT; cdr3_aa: CASSLKTSGGAEDTQYF
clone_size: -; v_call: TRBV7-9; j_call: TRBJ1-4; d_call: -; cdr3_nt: TGTGCCAGTTCAGCCAGCGGAAAACTGTTTTTT; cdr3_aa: CASSASGKLFF
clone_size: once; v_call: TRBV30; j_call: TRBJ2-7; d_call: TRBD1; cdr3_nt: TGTGCCTGGACCGCGACAGGGGGCGGGTCGTACGAGCAGTACTTC; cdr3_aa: CAWTATGGGSYEQYF
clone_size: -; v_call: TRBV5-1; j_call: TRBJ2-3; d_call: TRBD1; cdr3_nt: TGCGCCAGTAACAGGGGTAGCACAGATACGCAGTATTTT; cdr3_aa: CASNRGSTDTQYF
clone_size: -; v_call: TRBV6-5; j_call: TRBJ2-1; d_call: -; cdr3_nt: TGTGCCAGCAGTTTACACCGGAGCTCCTACAATGAGCAGTTCTTC; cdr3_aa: CASSLHRSSYNEQFF
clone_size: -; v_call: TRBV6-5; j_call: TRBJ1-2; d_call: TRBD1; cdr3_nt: TGTGCCAGCAGTTACTCGGGGACAGGGAGAATATATGGCTACACCTTC; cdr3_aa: CASSYSGTGRIYGYTF
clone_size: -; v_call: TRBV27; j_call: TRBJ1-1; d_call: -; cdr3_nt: TGTGCCAGCCGTTATTCCCAGGGAATGAACACTGAAGCTTTCTTT; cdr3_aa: CASRYSQGMNTEAFF
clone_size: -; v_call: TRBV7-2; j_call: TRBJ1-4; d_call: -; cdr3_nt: TGTGCCAGCAGCCTAGGCGGGAAAGAACTGTTTTTT; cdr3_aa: CASSLGGKELFF
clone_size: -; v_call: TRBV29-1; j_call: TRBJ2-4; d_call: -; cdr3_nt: TGCAGCGTCGCGACAGGATCCAAAAACATTCAGTACTTC; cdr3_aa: CSVATGSKNIQYF
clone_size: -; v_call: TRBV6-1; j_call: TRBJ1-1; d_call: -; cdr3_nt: TGTGCCAGCAGTGATAAGGGGATGAGGACTGAAGCTTTCTTT; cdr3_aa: CASSDKGMRTEAFF
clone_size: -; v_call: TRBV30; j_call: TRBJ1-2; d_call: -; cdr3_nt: TGTGCCTGGAGTGCGCGGACACAATACTACACCTTC; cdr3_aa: CAWSARTQYYTF
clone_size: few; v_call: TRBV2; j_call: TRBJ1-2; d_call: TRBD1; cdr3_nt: TGTGCCAGTACCTACAGGGGGGGAAATGGCTACACCTTC; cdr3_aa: CASTYRGGNGYTF
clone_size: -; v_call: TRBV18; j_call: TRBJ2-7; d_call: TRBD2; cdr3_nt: TGTGCCAGCTCACGCTCGGGGACTAGTCCCTACGAGCAGTACTTC; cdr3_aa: CASSRSGTSPYEQYF
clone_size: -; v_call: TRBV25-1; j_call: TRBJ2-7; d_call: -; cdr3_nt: TGTGCCAGCAGCCCCGCTAACCGGGGGTCCTACGAGCAGTACTTC; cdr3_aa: CASSPANRGSYEQYF
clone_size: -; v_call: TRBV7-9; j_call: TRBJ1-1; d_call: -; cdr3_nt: TGTGCCAGCAGCTTAGATCGTCGCGCTGAAGCTTTCTTT; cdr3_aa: CASSLDRRAEAFF
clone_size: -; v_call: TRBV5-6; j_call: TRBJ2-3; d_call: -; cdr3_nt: TGTGCCAGCAGCCGGGCGGGCGGCACAGATACGCAGTATTTT; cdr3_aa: CASSRAGGTDTQYF
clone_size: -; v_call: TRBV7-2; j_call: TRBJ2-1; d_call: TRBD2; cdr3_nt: TGTGCCAGCAGCAGATCGGGGGGGTCCTACAATGAGCAGTTCTTC; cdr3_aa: CASSRSGGSYNEQFF
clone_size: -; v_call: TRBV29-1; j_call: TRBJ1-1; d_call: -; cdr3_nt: TGCAGCGTTGGTCTTCAGGCCACCAACACTGAAGCTTTCTTT; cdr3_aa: CSVGLQATNTEAFF
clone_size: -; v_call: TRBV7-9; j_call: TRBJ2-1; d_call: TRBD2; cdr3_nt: TGTGCCAGCAGCCCTAGCGGGAGGACCAACAATGAGCAGTTCTTC; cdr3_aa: CASSPSGRTNNEQFF
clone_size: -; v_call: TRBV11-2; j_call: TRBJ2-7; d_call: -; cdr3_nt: TGTGCCAGCAGCTTAGATCGAGGCAGGGACTACGAGCAGTACTTC; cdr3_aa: CASSLDRGRDYEQYF
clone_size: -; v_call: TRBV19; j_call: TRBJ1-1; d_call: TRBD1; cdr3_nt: TGTGCCAGTAGTATTACGGGCAGGGGGCGAGGTACTGAAGCTTTCTTT; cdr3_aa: CASSITGRGRGTEAFF
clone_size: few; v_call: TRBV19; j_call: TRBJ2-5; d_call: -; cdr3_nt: TGTGCCAGTAGGGGGCAGGGTGTGGAGACCCAGTACTTC; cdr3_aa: CASRGQGVETQYF
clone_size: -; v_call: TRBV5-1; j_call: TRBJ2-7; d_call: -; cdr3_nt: TGCGCCAGCAGCTTAGGGGACATTCCTTACGAGCAGTACTTC; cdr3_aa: CASSLGDIPYEQYF
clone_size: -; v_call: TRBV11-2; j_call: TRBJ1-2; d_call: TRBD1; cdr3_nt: TGTGCCAGCAGCTTAGATCTGAGGACAGGGGGGAACTATGGCTACACCTTC; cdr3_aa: CASSLDLRTGGNYGYTF
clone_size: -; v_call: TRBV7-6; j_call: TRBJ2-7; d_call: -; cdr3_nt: TGTGCCAGCAGCTTAAGGCAGGGGGGCTACGAGCAGTACTTC; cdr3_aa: CASSLRQGGYEQYF
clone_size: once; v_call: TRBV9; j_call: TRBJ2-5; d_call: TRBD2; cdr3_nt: TGTGCCAGCAGCGTAGCGGGGGGAAGGGGCGAGACCCAGTACTTC; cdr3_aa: CASSVAGGRGETQYF
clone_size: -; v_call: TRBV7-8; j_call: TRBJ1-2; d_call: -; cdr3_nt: TGTGCCAGCAGCGATATTTCGAGAGGGGGGGACCTATATGGCTACACCTTC; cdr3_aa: CASSDISRGGDLYGYTF
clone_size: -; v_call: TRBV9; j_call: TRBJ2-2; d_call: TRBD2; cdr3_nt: TGTGCCAGCAGCGTAGAAAGCGGGACGAACACCGGGGAGCTGTTTTTT; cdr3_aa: CASSVESGTNTGELFF
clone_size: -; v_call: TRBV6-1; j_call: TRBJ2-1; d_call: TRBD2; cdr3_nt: TGTGCCAGCAGTGTAGCTAGCGGGAGGGCCATGTTCGGTGAGCAGTTCTTC; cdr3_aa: CASSVASGRAMFGEQFF
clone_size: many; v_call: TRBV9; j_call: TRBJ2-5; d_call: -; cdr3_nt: TGTGCCAGCAGCGGGGGGGTTATCGGAGAGACCCAGTACTTC; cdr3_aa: CASSGGVIGETQYF
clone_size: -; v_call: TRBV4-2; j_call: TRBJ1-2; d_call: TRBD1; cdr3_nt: TGTGCCAGCAGCGCTAGAGGACAGGGTAACTATGGCTACACCTTC; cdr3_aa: CASSARGQGNYGYTF
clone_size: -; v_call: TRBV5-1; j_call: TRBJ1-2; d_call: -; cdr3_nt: TGCGCCAGCAGCGACGGTGGGGCGAGGAATGGCTACACCTTC; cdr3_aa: CASSDGGARNGYTF
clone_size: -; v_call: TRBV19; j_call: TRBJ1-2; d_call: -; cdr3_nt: TGTGCCAGTAGTATAGCCTACAGGGTGGACGGCTACACCTTC; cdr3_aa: CASSIAYRVDGYTF
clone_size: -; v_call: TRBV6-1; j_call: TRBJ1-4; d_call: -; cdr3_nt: TGTGCCAGCAGTGCCAGGATCAGTGAAAAACTGTTTTTT; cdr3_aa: CASSARISEKLFF
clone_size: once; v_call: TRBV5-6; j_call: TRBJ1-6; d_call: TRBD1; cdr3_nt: TGTGCCAGCAGCCTGTGGGACAGGGACTTTTCACCCCTCCACTTT; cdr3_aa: CASSLWDRDFSPLHF
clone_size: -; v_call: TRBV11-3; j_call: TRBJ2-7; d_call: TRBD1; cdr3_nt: TGTGCCAGCAGCCAAAGGACAGGGACGGGCGAGCAGTACTTC; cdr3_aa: CASSQRTGTGEQYF
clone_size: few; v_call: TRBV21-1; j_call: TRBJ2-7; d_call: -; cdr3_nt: TGTGCCAGCAGCATAAGGGGGGGGCCTCGACCCTACGAGCAGTACTTC; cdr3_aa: CASSIRGGPRPYEQYF
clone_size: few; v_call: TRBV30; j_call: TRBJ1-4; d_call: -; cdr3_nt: TGTGCCTGGGGAGACCTTGGGACAAATGAAAAACTGTTTTTT; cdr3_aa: CAWGDLGTNEKLFF
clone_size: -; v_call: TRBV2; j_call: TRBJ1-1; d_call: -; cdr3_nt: TGTGCCAGCAGTACGATCCCGGGTAACACTGAAGCTTTCTTT; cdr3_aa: CASSTIPGNTEAFF
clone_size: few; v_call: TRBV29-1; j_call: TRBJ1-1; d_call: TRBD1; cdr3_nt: TGCAGCGTGCGACAGGGTTTAGGGACCACTGAAGCTTTCTTT; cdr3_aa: CSVRQGLGTTEAFF
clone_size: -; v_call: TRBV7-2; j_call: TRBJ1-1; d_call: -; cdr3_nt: TGTGCCAGCAGCAGCAGGGGATTCCAGGCTGAAGCTTTCTTT; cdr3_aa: CASSSRGFQAEAFF
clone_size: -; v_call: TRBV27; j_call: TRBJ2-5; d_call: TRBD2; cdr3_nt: TGTGCCAGCAGTTTATCTGGCGGGAGCCACATGACCCAGTACTTC; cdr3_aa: CASSLSGGSHMTQYF
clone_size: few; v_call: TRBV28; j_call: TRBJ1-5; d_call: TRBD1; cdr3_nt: TGTGCCAGCAGACCGGGACAGTTTAGCAATCAGCCCCAGCATTTT; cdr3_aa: CASRPGQFSNQPQHF